The subject of this entry is one T cell receptor (beta chain). Its antigen is undetermined. The CDR3 totals 15 residues. Unmatched junction bases numbered 15, after V lost 8 bases and J lost 5 bases. The germline V gene has CDR1 MNHNY and CDR2 SVGAGI (reference sequence). TCRdb keeps only in-frame clones here, not all; method: immunoSEQ multiplex PCR. Of roughly 18,000 clones in the sample, 79% are singletons; the top ten hold under 9.5%. This record belongs to a study of neoadjuvant nivolumab and ipilimumab in lung cancer. Overall study context: Patients got nivolumab 3 mg/kg on days 1, 15 and 29; combination added ipilimumab 1 mg/kg day 1.

General study findings and limits: Resected tumors had greater TCR richness and clonality than uninvolved lung. Resected-tumor TCR richness correlated positively with pretherapy blood richness.

The chain employs TRBV6-6 and TRBJ2-7; 7 bases fit TRBD1. Sequenced material: tumor tissue, taken after neoadjuvant nivolumab, alone or with ipilimumab, at or shortly before surgery. The receptor was isolated from an adult with non-small cell lung cancer. As DNA, the CDR3 is TGTGCCAGCGGTCTGACAGGGAATCCCGCTAACGAGCAGTACTTC. Its translation: CASGLTGNPANEQYF.